The 9 T cell receptor beta chains presented below share a single source sample, sequenced in a study of beta chain features in type 1 diabetes. Regarding the study as a whole: In all four CD4+ subsets, TCRB CDR3 length was significantly, moderately reduced in type 1 diabetes.

Of the isolated RNA, all was reverse transcribed, and so the sequenced material was expressed TCRB transcripts. Some clones are missing from TCRdb's copy, which holds only in-frame ones; the method was immunoSEQ multiplex PCR. The data contain 55,000 to 85,000 clones, 45% to 50% of them singletons. These receptors' targets are unknown. Sequencing used central memory CD4+ T cells from blood. These receptors all come from a man aged 25 to 40 with type 1 diabetes.

The chain joins TRBV13 to TRBJ2-7, with 12 bases fitting TRBD1. J gave up 5 bases and V 1 base, and 15 bases lay outside the gene matches. This CDR3 region has 19 residues. CDR1 is PRHDT, CDR2 FYEKMQ, per germline (reference sequence). The CDR3 sequence: CASSLVGTGGLGAFNEQYF. The CDR3 bases are TGTGCCAGCAGCTTAGTTGGGACAGGGGGCTTAGGAGCTTTTAACGAGCAGTACTTC.

This clone has a handful of counts. The V call is TRBV28, the J call TRBJ2-7, with TRBD1 matching over 8 bases. CDR1 and CDR2 (germline): MDHEN, SYDVKM. V gave up 3 bases and J gave up 5 bases; unmatched junction bases: 3. CDR3 length: 13 amino acids. The chain's CDR3 is CASSFAGGDEQYF. In DNA form, the CDR3 reads TGTGCCAGCAGTTTCGCAGGGGGCGACGAGCAGTACTTC. Full variable domain (missing parts from reference TRBV28 and TRBJ2-7): DVKVTQSSRYLVKRTGEKVFLECVQDMDHENMFWYRQDPGLGLRLIYFSYDVKMKEKGDIPEGYSVSREKKERFSLILESASTNQTSMYLCASSFAGGDEQYFGPGTRLTVT.

This clone is a singleton in its sample. This may arise from a read error, as a much more abundant clone is one base away. The V gene is TRBV6-6, the J gene TRBJ1-2; no clear D. Germline V gene data show CDR1 as MNHNY and CDR2 as SVGAGI (reference sequence). The CDR3 contains 12 residues. V dropped 10 bases and J dropped 8 bases, with 17 bases sitting between them. CDR3 in amino acids: CANSPRRRGYTF. The CDR3 DNA sequence: TGTGCCAACAGCCCACGTAGGAGGGGCTACACCTTC.

CDR3: CASSQDWTGGPDIQYF. CDR3 nucleotide sequence: TGTGCCAGCAGCCAAGATTGGACGGGGGGGCCCGACATTCAGTACTTC. The V call is TRBV4-2, the J call TRBJ2-4; TRBD2 aligns across 8 bases. The J segment lost 8 bases and the V segment lost 0 bases, leaving 9 bases of the junction unmatched. The CDR3 is made up of 16 amino acids. Germline V gene lookup returns CDR1 LGHNA and CDR2 YNFKEQ.

This clone has a handful of counts. The chain uses TRBV5-1 and TRBJ2-5, with 7 positions matching TRBD2. Losses at the gene ends were 0 bases for V and 1 base for J; bases not matched to a gene: 6. Per the germline V gene, CDR1 is SGHRS and CDR2 is YFSETQ. This CDR3 is 16 amino acids long. The CDR3 spells CASSLGGGESQETQYF. The CDR3 nucleotides are TGCGCCAGCAGCTTGGGTGGGGGGGAGAGCCAAGAGACCCAGTACTTC.

V is TRBV5-8 and J is TRBJ2-7; D perhaps matches TRBD1 (6 bases). CDR1 and CDR2 from the germline V gene are SGHTS and YDEGEE. V gave up 4 bases and J gave up 1 base, with 15 bases separating them. This CDR3 has 15 residues. In nucleotides, the CDR3 is TGTGCCAGCAGCCCTAGTGGGGGCCCATCCTACGAGCAGTACTTC. Its protein product is CASSPSGGPSYEQYF.

The chain carries TRBV11-3 and TRBJ2-4, with unresolved D. This CDR3 comprises 14 residues. V was cut by 8 bases and J by 0 bases, with 11 bases left in between. CDR1 SGHNT and CDR2 YENEEA come from the germline V gene. CDR3 nucleotides: TGTGCCAGCGCCAGGTTCGGAGCCAAAAACATTCAGTACTTC. Amino acids: CASARFGAKNIQYF.

This clone turned up a few times. V gene TRBV29-1 combines with J gene TRBJ2-2; maybe TRBD1 (5 bases). The CDR3 totals 13 residues. The germline V and J ends were trimmed by 2 bases and 6 bases, with 10 bases remaining between them. Germline CDR1 and CDR2: SQVTM and ANQGSEA. CDR3 sequence: CSVERQGSGELFF. As DNA, the CDR3 is TGCAGCGTTGAAAGGCAGGGTTCCGGGGAGCTGTTTTTT.

V usage is TRBV11-1 and J usage is TRBJ2-7, with a weak D call TRBD2 (5 bases). This CDR3 comprises 13 residues. Trimming pared 5 bases from V and 2 bases from J, leaving 10 bases between. The germline V gene has CDR1 SGHAT and CDR2 FQDESV (reference sequence). CDR3 DNA: TGTGCCAGCAGCAGGGTCGGGACCTACGAGCAGTACTTC. Protein product: CASSRVGTYEQYF. Together with reference TRBV11-1 and TRBJ2-7, the CDR3 gives the full variable domain: EAEVAQSPRYKITEKSQAVAFWCDPISGHATLYWYRQILGQGPELLVQFQDESVVDDSQLPKDRFSAERLKGVDSTLKIQPAELGDSAMYLCASSRVGTYEQYFGPGTRLTVT.